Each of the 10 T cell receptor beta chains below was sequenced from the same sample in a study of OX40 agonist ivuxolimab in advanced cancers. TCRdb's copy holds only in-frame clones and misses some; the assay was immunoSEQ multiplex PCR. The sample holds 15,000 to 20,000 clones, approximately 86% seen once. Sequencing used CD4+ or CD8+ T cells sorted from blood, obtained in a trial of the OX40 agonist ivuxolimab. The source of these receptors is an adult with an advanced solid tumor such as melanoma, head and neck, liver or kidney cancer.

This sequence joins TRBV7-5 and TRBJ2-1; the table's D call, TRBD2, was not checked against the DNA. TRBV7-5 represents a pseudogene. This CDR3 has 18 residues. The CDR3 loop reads CARSLAPRASGRFNEQFF. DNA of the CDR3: TGTGCCAGAAGCTTAGCCCCCCGGGCTAGCGGGAGGTTCAATGAGCAGTTCTTC.

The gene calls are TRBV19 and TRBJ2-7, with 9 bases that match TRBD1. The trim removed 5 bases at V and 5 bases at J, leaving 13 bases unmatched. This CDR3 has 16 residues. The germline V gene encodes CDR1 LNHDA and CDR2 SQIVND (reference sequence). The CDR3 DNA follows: TGTGCCAGTAGTGGAACCGGGACAGGGACATTCGACGAGCAGTACTTC. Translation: CASSGTGTGTFDEQYF.

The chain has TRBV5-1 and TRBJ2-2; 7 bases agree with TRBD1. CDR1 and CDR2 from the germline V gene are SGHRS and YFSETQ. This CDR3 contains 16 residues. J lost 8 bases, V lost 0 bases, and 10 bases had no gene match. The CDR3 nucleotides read TGCGCCAGCAGCTTGGCCGCAGGGGGTGATACGGGGGAGCTGTTTTTT. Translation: CASSLAAGGDTGELFF.

The CDR3 region is CASSIGGTYNEQFF. The CDR3 DNA reads TGTGCCAGTAGTATAGGCGGTACCTACAATGAGCAGTTCTTC. V gene TRBV19 combines with J gene TRBJ2-1, with D uncertain. This CDR3 has 14 amino acids. Trimming took 1 base from V and 2 from J, leaving 6 bases between them. CDR1 and CDR2 from the germline V gene are LNHDA and SQIVND (reference sequence).

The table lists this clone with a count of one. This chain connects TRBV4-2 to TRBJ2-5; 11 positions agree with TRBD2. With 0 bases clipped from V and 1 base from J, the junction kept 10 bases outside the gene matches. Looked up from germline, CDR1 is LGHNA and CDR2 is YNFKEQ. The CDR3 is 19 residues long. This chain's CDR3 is CASSQDRATSGRPQETQYF. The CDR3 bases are TGTGCCAGCAGCCAAGATAGGGCAACTAGCGGGAGACCCCAAGAGACCCAGTACTTC.

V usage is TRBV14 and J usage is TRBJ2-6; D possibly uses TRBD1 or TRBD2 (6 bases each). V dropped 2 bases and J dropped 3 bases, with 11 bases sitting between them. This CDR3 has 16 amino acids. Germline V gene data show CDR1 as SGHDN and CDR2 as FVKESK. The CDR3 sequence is CASSQIGGYGANVLTF. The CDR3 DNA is TGTGCCAGCAGCCAAATAGGGGGGTATGGGGCCAACGTCCTGACTTTC.

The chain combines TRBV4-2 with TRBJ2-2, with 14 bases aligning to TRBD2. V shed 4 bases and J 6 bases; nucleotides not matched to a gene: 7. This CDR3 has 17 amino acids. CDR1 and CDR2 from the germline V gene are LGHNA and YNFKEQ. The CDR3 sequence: CASSLSGTSGSAGELFF. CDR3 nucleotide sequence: TGTGCCAGCAGCCTTAGCGGGACTAGCGGGAGCGCCGGGGAGCTGTTTTTT.

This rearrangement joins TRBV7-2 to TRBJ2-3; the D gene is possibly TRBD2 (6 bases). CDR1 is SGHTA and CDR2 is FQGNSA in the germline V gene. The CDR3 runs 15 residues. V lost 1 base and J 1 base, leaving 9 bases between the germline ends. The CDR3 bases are TGTGCCAGCAGCTTAGTAGCTAGCGGCACAGATACGCAGTATTTT. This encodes CASSLVASGTDTQYF.

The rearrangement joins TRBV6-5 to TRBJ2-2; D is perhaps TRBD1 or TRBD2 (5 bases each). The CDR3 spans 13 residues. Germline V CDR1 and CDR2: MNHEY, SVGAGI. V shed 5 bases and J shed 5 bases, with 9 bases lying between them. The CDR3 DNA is TGTGCCAGCAGTGGGACCACTACCGGGGAGCTGTTTTTT. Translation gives CASSGTTTGELFF.

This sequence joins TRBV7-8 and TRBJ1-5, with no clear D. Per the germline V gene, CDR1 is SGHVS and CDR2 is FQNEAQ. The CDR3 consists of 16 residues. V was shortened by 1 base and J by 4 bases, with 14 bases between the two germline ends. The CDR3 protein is CASSLGSGRNNQPQHF. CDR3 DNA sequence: TGTGCCAGCAGCTTAGGGTCAGGACGGAATAATCAGCCCCAGCATTTT. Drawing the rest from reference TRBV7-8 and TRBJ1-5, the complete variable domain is GAGVSQSPRYKVAKRGQDVALRCDPISGHVSLFWYQQALGQGPEFLTYFQNEAQLDKSGLPSDRFFAERPEGSVSTLKIQRTQQEDSAVYLCASSLGSGRNNQPQHFGDGTRLSIL.